Sequencing of this T cell receptor (beta chain) was carried out in a study of cytomegalovirus exposure and HLA in healthy donors. V was trimmed by 2 bases and J by 0 bases, leaving 5 bases between them. The CDR3 sequence is 14 residues long. The germline gives CDR1 MNHEY, CDR2 SVGAGI. Both 60 Vbeta primers and 13 Jbeta primers went into the PCR. TCRdb's copy holds only in-frame clones and misses some; the assay was immunoSEQ multiplex PCR. The top ten hold around 2.5% of the sample, which has 85,000 to 100,000 clones, approximately 90% seen once. In regard to this clone: As yet, its antigen is unknown.

Study-level points and caveats: Only CMV serostatus was available as immune exposure information. The authors excluded some V segments, including TRBV6-2 and TRBV6-3, as indistinguishable.

The sequencing input was PBMCs. The receptor's source is a man aged 18-30 years in good health and CMV-seronegative. The chain has TRBV6-5 and TRBJ2-1, with D tentatively TRBD2 (5 bases). The CDR3 sequence: CASSYGSSYNEQFF. As DNA, the CDR3 is TGTGCCAGCAGTTACGGGAGCTCCTACAATGAGCAGTTCTTC.